This TCR beta chain was sequenced in a study of regulatory T cells. Every patient with CD3G deficiency had evidence of autoimmunity. At testing, patients were 2 to 39 years old, with reduced naive and increased memory T-cell proportions. Regulatory (CD25-high CD127-low) and conventional (CD25-low CD127-high) CD4+ T cells were sorted separately. General study results and limits: Hydrophobic residues at CDR3 positions 6 and 7 were enriched in conventional CD4+ T cells of CD3G-deficient patients.

The CDR3 totals 13 residues. Germline lookup yields CDR1 MDHEN and CDR2 SYDVKM. With 2 bases removed from V and 5 bases from J, the gap between germline ends came to 7 bases. The primer mix had 52 TRBV and 13 TRBJ primers. Libraries were prepared by immunoSEQ multiplex PCR; TCRdb keeps only in-frame clonotypes and omits some of them. The sample holds about 23,000 clones, over 75% seen once. Concerning this clone: Its target is not known.

The origin of this receptor is a child younger than 18 with CD3G deficiency. This sequence joins TRBV28 and TRBJ2-1; D is unresolved. The material sequenced was conventional CD4+ T cells sorted from blood. The DNA of the CDR3 is TGTGCCAGCAGTTTAGGCAGGAACAATGAGCAGTTCTTC. This sequence encodes CASSLGRNNEQFF.